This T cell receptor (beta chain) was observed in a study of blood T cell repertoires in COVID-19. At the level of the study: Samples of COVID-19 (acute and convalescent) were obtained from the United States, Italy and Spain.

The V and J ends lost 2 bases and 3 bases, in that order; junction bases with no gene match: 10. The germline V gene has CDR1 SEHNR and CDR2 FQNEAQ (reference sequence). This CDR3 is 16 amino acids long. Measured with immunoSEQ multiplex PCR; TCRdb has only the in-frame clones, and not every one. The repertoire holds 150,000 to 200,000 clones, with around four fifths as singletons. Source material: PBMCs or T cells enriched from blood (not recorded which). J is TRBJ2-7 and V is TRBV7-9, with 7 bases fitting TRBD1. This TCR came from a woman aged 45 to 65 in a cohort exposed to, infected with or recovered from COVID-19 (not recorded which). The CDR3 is CASSLPSTGIDYEQYF. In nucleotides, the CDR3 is TGTGCCAGCAGCTTACCCTCGACAGGGATTGACTACGAGCAGTACTTC.